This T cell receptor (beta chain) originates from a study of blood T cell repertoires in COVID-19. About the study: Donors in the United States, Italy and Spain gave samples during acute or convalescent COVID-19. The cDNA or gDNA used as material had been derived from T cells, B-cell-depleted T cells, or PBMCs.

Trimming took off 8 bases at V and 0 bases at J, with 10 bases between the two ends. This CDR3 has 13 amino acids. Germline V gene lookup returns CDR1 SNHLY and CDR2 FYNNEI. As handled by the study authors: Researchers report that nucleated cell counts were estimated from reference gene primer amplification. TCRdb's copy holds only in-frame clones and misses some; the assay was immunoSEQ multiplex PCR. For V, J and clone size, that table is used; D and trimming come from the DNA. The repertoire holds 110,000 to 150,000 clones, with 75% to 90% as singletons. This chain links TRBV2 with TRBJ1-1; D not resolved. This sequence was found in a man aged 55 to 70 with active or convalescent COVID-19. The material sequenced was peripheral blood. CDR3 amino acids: CASGGEMNTEAFF. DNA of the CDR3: TGTGCCAGCGGCGGGGAAATGAACACTGAAGCTTTCTTT.